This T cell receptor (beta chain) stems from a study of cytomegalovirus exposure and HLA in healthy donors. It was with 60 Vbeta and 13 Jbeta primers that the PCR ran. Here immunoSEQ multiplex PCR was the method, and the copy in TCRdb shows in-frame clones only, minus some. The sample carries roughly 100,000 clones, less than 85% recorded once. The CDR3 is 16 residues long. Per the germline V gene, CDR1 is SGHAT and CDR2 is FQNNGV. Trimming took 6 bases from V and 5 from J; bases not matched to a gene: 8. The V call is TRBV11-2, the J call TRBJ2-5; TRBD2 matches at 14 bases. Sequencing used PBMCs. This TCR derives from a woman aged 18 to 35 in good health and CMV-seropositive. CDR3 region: CASRPGLAGGWETQYF. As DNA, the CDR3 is TGTGCCAGCAGACCCGGACTAGCGGGAGGCTGGGAGACCCAGTACTTC. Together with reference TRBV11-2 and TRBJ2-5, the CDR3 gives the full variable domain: EAGVAQSPRYKIIEKRQSVAFWCNPISGHATLYWYQQILGQGPKLLIQFQNNGVVDDSQLPKDRFSAERLKGVDSTLKIQPAKLEDSAVYLCASRPGLAGGWETQYFGPGTRLLVL.